The 16 T cell receptor beta chains presented below share a single source sample, sequenced in a study of CXCR3-negative and CXCR3-positive naive CD8 T cells. Whole-study findings and limits: More hydrophobic TRB CDR3s occurred in CXCR3-positive than in CXCR3-negative naive cells.

Via 5' RACE with UMI labels, TRB cDNA libraries were prepared. TCRdb reanalyzed the 5' RACE reads, giving one entry per CDR3 protein sequence and no DNA. This listing includes some 64,000 distinct CDR3 sequences. Antigens of these TCRs are unknown. The sequenced material came from naive CXCR3+ CD8+ T cells from blood. Subset noted: CD45RO-CCR7+CD27+CD95- naive CD8+ T cells expressing CXCR3 (TNR3+). The source is a human donor in good health. Some clones in this sample may be carry-over from other donors' samples.

The chain has TRBV6-5 and TRBJ2-1; TCRdb lists TRBD1, though no DNA is available to test this call. The CDR3 extends over 14 amino acids. Looked up from germline, CDR1 is MNHEY and CDR2 is SVGAGI. CDR3 region: CASSYRGQGNEQFF.

The chain has TRBV7-8 and TRBJ1-1. Germline CDR1 SGHVS, CDR2 FQNEAQ. The CDR3 totals 16 residues. The chain's CDR3 is CASSPEPDLASAEAFF.

This chain uses TRBV19 with TRBJ2-1; TCRdb's D call of TRBD1 is untestable without DNA. The CDR3 has 14 residues. Germline CDR1 and CDR2: LNHDA and SQIVND (reference sequence). This CDR3 is CASSIDSGADEQFF. The whole variable domain, remainder taken from reference TRBV19 and TRBJ2-1, is DGGITQSPKYLFRKEGQNVTLSCEQNLNHDAMYWYRQDPGQGLRLIYYSQIVNDFQKGDIAEGYSVSREKKESFPLTVTSAQKNPTAFYLCASSIDSGADEQFFGPGTRLTVL.

The chain is built from TRBV6-6 and TRBJ2-7; the TCRdb D gene call, TRBD1, has no DNA to confirm it. The CDR3 extends over 14 amino acids. Per germline, CDR1 MNHNY and CDR2 SVGAGI (reference sequence). This chain's CDR3 is CASSYSGGAVEQYF.

The V gene is TRBV11-2, the J gene TRBJ2-7. Germline V gives CDR1 SGHAT, CDR2 FQNNGV. The CDR3 is 12 residues long. CDR3 sequence: CASSLEGRRQYF.

The CDR3 reads CASSFRLSSSYEQYF. J is TRBJ2-7 and V is TRBV28. The CDR3 loop spans 15 amino acids. CDR1 MDHEN and CDR2 SYDVKM come from the germline V gene. Variable domain in full (rest from reference TRBV28 and TRBJ2-7): DVKVTQSSRYLVKRTGEKVFLECVQDMDHENMFWYRQDPGLGLRLIYFSYDVKMKEKGDIPEGYSVSREKKERFSLILESASTNQTSMYLCASSFRLSSSYEQYFGPGTRLTVT.

The V call is TRBV19, the J call TRBJ2-5; TCRdb calls TRBD1, which cannot be checked without DNA. This CDR3 has 13 amino acids. Germline CDR1 is LNHDA and CDR2 is SQIVND (reference sequence). The CDR3 here is CASSIRDGQTQYF.

This sequence joins TRBV18 and TRBJ1-4. Germline lookup yields CDR1 KGHSH and CDR2 LQKENI. This CDR3 has 16 residues. This CDR3 reads CASSPSSESVEEKLFF.

This chain uses TRBV10-3 with TRBJ2-7. The CDR3 runs to 13 residues. Germline CDR1 reads ENHRY; CDR2 reads SYGVKD. The CDR3 protein is CAISESNTYEQYF.

This chain connects TRBV5-1 to TRBJ2-7; TCRdb reports TRBD2, a call that lacks DNA to check it against. This CDR3 has 15 amino acids. Germline CDR1 and CDR2: SGHRS and YFSETQ. The CDR3 sequence is CASSLGPAEAYEQYF.

V and J are TRBV7-3 and TRBJ2-1; TCRdb indicates TRBD1, and absent DNA this call remains unverified. The length of the CDR3 is 16 residues. The germline V gene encodes CDR1 SGHTA and CDR2 FQGTGA. The chain's CDR3 is CASSFIGQAPYNEQFF.

V is TRBV29-1 and J is TRBJ2-5; the D call of TRBD1 rests on TCRdb alone, since no DNA is present to check it. Germline-derived CDR1 and CDR2 are SQVTM and ANQGSEA. This CDR3 comprises 17 residues. Here the CDR3 reads CSVVPLSDTGKQETQYF.

The gene calls are TRBV5-6 and TRBJ2-7. The CDR3 is made up of 13 amino acids. Per the germline V gene, CDR1 is SGHDT and CDR2 is YYEEEE. CDR3 protein: CASSWDRNYEQYF.

V gene TRBV4-3 combines with J gene TRBJ2-7; TCRdb names TRBD1, which stays unverified in the absence of DNA. CDR1 and CDR2 from the germline V gene are LGHNA and YSLEER. The CDR3 runs to 14 residues. CDR3: CASSQGDTSYEQYF.

The genes are TRBV10-1 and TRBJ2-1; checking the TCRdb D call of TRBD1 is not possible without DNA. This CDR3 comprises 15 residues. Germline-derived CDR1 and CDR2 are WNHNN and SYGVQD (reference sequence). CDR3 protein: CASSEPGQGCDEQFF.

The rearrangement joins TRBV5-1 to TRBJ1-1. The CDR3 is 15 residues long. In germline, CDR1 is SGHRS, CDR2 YFSETQ. The CDR3: CASSLRGGSNTEAFF.